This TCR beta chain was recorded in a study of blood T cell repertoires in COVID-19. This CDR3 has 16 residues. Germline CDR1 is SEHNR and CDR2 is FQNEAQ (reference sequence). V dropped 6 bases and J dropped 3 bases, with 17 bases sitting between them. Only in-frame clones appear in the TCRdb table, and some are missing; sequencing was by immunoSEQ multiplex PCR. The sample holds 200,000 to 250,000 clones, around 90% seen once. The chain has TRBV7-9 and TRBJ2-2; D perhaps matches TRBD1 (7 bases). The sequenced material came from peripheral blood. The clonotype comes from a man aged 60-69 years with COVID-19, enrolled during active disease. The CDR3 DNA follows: TGTGCCAGCAGGGACGGAGGCAGGGGGGACACCGGGGAGCTGTTTTTT. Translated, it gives CASRDGGRGDTGELFF.